Listed below are T cell receptor beta chains from one sample, sequenced in a study of patients and donors after allogeneic stem cell transplantation. TCRdb processed the RT-PCR reads anew with MiXCR; each CDR3 protein has one entry. The sample carries 90,000 to 130,000 distinct CDR3 sequences, less than 45% recorded once. Sample: blood, either unsorted or a sorted T cell fraction (not recorded which). Receptors originate from a human donor who was either an allogeneic HSCT recipient or a stem cell or donor lymphocyte infusion donor (not recorded which). It is not recorded whose cells these are; they may come from a transplant donor. Both conserved end residues are trimmed from each CDR3. Each record gives: J gene, D gene, V gene, CDR3 length, CDR3 protein. A D gene is named only where the DNA matches it firmly.

TRBJ1-1 . TRBV6-5 13 ASSNRARMNTEAF
TRBJ2-7 . TRBV5-1 9 ASSSKYEQY
TRBJ2-1 . TRBV4-3 17 ASSPHLGPRQSSYNEQF
TRBJ1-5 . TRBV6-2/TRBV6-3 15 ASSYPPLRVSNQPQH
TRBJ1-1 . TRBV4-3 13 ASSQGRARATEAF
TRBJ1-3 . TRBV18 15 ASSPTRQSSSGNTIY
TRBJ1-5 . TRBV6-2/TRBV6-3 12 ASSLPRGAQPQH
TRBJ1-2 . TRBV29-1 9 SSRQDYGYT
TRBJ1-1 . TRBV27 14 ASSLLGTGLGTEAF
TRBJ2-5 . TRBV6-5 11 ASRPLAPETQY
TRBJ2-3 TRBD2 TRBV27 14 ASSHGTSAGRDTQY
TRBJ2-3 . TRBV24-1 12 ATSDPSLSDTQY
TRBJ2-5 . TRBV15 13 ATSRDRRYQETQY
TRBJ2-5 . TRBV7-2 13 ASSLVWGRGGTQY
TRBJ1-2 TRBD1 TRBV20-1 11 SAPGQGMHGYT
TRBJ1-6 TRBD1 TRBV6-5 13 ASRNDRAELSPLH
TRBJ1-2 . TRBV18 10 ASSSWTDGYT
TRBJ2-2 TRBD2 TRBV5-1 14 ASSPRTSGSSGELF
TRBJ2-3 . TRBV20-1 10 SATQLRWPQY
TRBJ2-5 . TRBV5-1 12 ASSLVAGSETQY
TRBJ1-5 . TRBV12-3/TRBV12-4 12 ASSQRDSNQPQH
TRBJ2-1 . TRBV7-2 15 ASSPHIHPEDYNEQF
TRBJ1-6 TRBD1 TRBV18 11 ASSRGPNSPLH
TRBJ2-3 . TRBV4-3 15 ASSQDPTASSTDTQY
TRBJ1-1 . TRBV12-3/TRBV12-4 14 ASSSRDKQLNTEAF
TRBJ2-5 . TRBV12-3/TRBV12-4 11 ASSRGPQETQY
TRBJ2-7 . TRBV7-2 12 ASSRDPSSYEQY
TRBJ2-2 . TRBV7-7 13 ASSPAPTGSGELF
TRBJ1-4 . TRBV20-1 9 IMGNNEKLF
TRBJ1-5 . TRBV27 11 ASSPGPLVPQH
TRBJ2-7 TRBD2 TRBV10-3 14 AISEAMAGGFYEQY
TRBJ1-1 TRBD1 TRBV7-2 13 ASSLGGQRGTEAF
TRBJ1-5 . TRBV6-2/TRBV6-3 10 ASSRTVPPQH
TRBJ2-3 . TRBV12-3/TRBV12-4 13 ATGTLAGPADTQY
TRBJ2-3 . TRBV12-3/TRBV12-4 15 ASSLAYAGAGTDTQY
TRBJ2-1 TRBD2 TRBV20-1 14 SARNSGGTSPNEQF
TRBJ2-7 . TRBV7-6 13 ASSPRRPGPYEQY
TRBJ2-2 TRBD2 TRBV5-1 14 ASSGTSGSVTGELF
TRBJ2-3 . TRBV7-2 14 ASSLYLAVSTDTQY
TRBJ2-7 TRBD2 TRBV20-1 13 SAKRLAGGSYEQY